Listed here are 2 T cell receptor beta chains from one sample, sequenced in a study of blood T cell repertoires in COVID-19. Measured with immunoSEQ multiplex PCR; TCRdb has only the in-frame clones, and not every one. The sample includes about 140,000 clones, more than 80% of them seen just once. The sample taken for sequencing was peripheral blood. Receptors were obtained from a woman older than 75 with acute or convalescent COVID-19.

The chain employs TRBV9 and TRBJ1-6, with 7 bases matching TRBD1. The CDR3 runs to 14 residues. V dropped 4 bases and J dropped 4; count of bases not matched to a gene: 2. Germline CDR1 is SGDLS and CDR2 is YYNGEE. DNA of the CDR3: TGTGCCAGCAGCCCGGGACAGTATAATTCACCCCTCCACTTT. Translation gives CASSPGQYNSPLHF. The full variable domain, in which reference TRBV9 and TRBJ1-6 provide the parts outside the CDR3, is DSGVTQTPKHLITATGQRVTLRCSPRSGDLSVYWYQQSLDQGLQFLIQYYNGEERAKGNILERFSAQQFPDLHSELNLSSLELGDSALYFCASSPGQYNSPLHFGNGTRLTVT.

The V call is TRBV7-2, the J call TRBJ1-6, with 8 nucleotides matching TRBD1. V gave up 1 base and J gave up 7 bases; unmatched junction bases: 6. CDR1 is SGHTA, CDR2 FQGNSA, per germline. The CDR3 is 16 amino acids. The chain's CDR3 is CASSLGGAGGNSPLHF. The CDR3 region has the DNA TGTGCCAGCAGCTTAGGCGGAGCAGGGGGCAATTCACCCCTCCACTTT.